The 9 T cell receptor beta chains given below trace back to one sample, sequenced in a study of T cell clones after liver transplantation. The assay was immunoSEQ multiplex PCR, and TCRdb's table has in-frame clones only and misses some. The data hold tens of thousands of clones, with 60% to 80% observed a single time. The specimen comprised CD4+ T cells from blood, sampled at the 22-month timepoint. Receptors originate from a human patient who received a liver transplant. The graft donor may have contributed some T cells.

The CDR3 coding sequence is TGCGCCAGCAGCTTGGGGGAGGTTGAAGCTTTCTTT. It translates to CASSLGEVEAFF. The J gene is TRBJ1-1, the V gene TRBV5-1; no clear D gene. Between the trimmed V and J ends, which lost 0 bases and 7 bases, there was a span of 7 bases. The CDR3 has 12 amino acids. Germline assignment: CDR1 SGHRS and CDR2 YFSETQ.

The chain has TRBV5-1 and TRBJ2-5, with 7 bases matching TRBD1. The CDR3 is 15 amino acids. CDR1 is SGHRS, CDR2 YFSETQ, per germline. V shed 0 bases and J 1 base; nucleotides not matched to a gene: 3. The CDR3 region has the DNA TGCGCCAGCAGCTTGGGACAGGGACGCCAAGAGACCCAGTACTTC. Protein product: CASSLGQGRQETQYF. Full variable domain (outside the CDR3, taken from reference TRBV5-1 and TRBJ2-5): KAGVTQTPRYLIKTRGQQVTLSCSPISGHRSVSWYQQTPGQGLQFLFEYFSETQRNKGNFPGRFSGRQFSNSRSEMNVSTLELGDSALYLCASSLGQGRQETQYFGPGTRLLVL.

This sequence joins TRBV4-2 and TRBJ2-3, with a tentative D call TRBD2 (7 bases). V was clipped by 4 bases and J by 1 base, with 15 bases between them. CDR3 length equals 16 residues. Germline CDR1 LGHNA, CDR2 YNFKEQ. The CDR3 protein is CASSPVGGAGTDTQYF. The CDR3 DNA is TGTGCCAGCAGCCCCGTAGGGGGGGCCGGCACAGATACGCAGTATTTT.

The V gene is TRBV2, the J gene TRBJ2-4; D not certain. This CDR3 spans 14 amino acids. CDR1 is SNHLY, CDR2 FYNNEI, per germline. Trimming shortened V by 5 bases and J by 0 bases, and 8 bases separated the two germline ends. The CDR3 spells CASSTIAAKNIQYF. The CDR3 nucleotides read TGTGCCAGCAGTACCATAGCAGCCAAAAACATTCAGTACTTC.

This sequence joins TRBV5-1 and TRBJ2-6, with D unclear. The CDR3 runs 16 residues. Germline V gives CDR1 SGHRS, CDR2 YFSETQ. V was trimmed by 5 bases and J by 0 bases, leaving 12 bases between them. CDR3 amino acids: CASSGRYNSGANVLTF. The DNA for the CDR3 is TGCGCCAGCAGTGGCAGATATAACTCTGGGGCCAACGTCCTGACTTTC.

V gene TRBV5-6 combines with J gene TRBJ1-6, with D unresolved. CDR3 size: 14 residues. Trimming cost V 5 bases and J 10 bases, with 16 bases left between them. Germline CDR1 is SGHDT and CDR2 is YYEEEE. The CDR3 DNA sequence: TGTGCCAGCAGTCCAGGTCCCGCAGAATCACCCCTCCACTTT. This gives the protein CASSPGPAESPLHF.

This rearrangement joins TRBV9 to TRBJ2-2; D not resolved. CDR3 length: 11 residues. V was shortened by 6 bases and J by 2 bases, with 2 bases between the two germline ends. CDR1 and CDR2 (germline): SGDLS, YYNGEE. DNA of the CDR3: TGTGCCAGCACAAACACCGGGGAGCTGTTTTTT. This translates into CASTNTGELFF.

This chain connects TRBV2 to TRBJ1-4; D remains unclear. The CDR3 is made up of 13 amino acids. Germline V gene lookup returns CDR1 SNHLY and CDR2 FYNNEI. Between the trimmed V and J ends, which lost 2 bases and 8 bases, there was a span of 9 bases. The CDR3 reads CASSESWAEKLFF. The CDR3 DNA is TGTGCCAGCAGTGAATCGTGGGCCGAAAAACTGTTTTTT.

V gene TRBV28 combines with J gene TRBJ1-3; 10 nucleotides agree with TRBD1. V dropped 6 bases and J dropped 4; count of bases not matched to a gene: 18. The CDR3 totals 19 residues. Germline lookup yields CDR1 MDHEN and CDR2 SYDVKM. CDR3 nucleotides: TGTGCCAGCAGCTTTGCGGGCAGGACAGGGGGTATAGGCGGAAACACCATATATTTT. It specifies CASSFAGRTGGIGGNTIYF.